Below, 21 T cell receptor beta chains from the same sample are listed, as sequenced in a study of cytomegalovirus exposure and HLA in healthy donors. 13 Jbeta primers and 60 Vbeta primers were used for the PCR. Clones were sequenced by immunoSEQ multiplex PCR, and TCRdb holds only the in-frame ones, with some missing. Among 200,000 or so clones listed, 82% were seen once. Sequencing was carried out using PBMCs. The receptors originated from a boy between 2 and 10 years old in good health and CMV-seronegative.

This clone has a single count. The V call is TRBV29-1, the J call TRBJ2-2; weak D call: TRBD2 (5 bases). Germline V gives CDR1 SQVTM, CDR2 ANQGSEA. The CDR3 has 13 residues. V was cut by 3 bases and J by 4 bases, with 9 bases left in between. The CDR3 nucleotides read TGCAGCGTTGACGTCCGGGGCACCGGGGAGCTGTTTTTT. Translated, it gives CSVDVRGTGELFF.

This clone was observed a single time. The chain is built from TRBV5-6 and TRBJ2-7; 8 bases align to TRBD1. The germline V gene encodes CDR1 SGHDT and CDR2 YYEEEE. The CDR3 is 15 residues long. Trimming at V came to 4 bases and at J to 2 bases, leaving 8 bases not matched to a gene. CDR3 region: CASSLGQGLPYEQYF. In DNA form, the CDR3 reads TGTGCCAGCAGCCTAGGACAGGGATTACCCTACGAGCAGTACTTC. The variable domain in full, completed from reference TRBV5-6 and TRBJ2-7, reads DAGVTQSPTHLIKTRGQQVTLRCSPKSGHDTVSWYQQALGQGPQFIFQYYEEEERQRGNFPDRFSGHQFPNYSSELNVNALLLGDSALYLCASSLGQGLPYEQYFGPGTRLTVT.

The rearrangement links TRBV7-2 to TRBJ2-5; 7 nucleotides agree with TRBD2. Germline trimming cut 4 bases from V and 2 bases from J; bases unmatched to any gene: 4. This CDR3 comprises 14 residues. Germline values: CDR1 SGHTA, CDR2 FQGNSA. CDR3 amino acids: CASSSSGVQETQYF. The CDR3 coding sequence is TGTGCCAGCAGCTCGAGCGGGGTACAAGAGACCCAGTACTTC.

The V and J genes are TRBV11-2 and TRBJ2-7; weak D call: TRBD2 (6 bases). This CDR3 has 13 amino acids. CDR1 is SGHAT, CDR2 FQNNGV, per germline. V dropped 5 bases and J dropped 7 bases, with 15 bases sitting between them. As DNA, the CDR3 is TGTGCCAGCAGCCTCGGAGGGAGAGGGGAGCAGTACTTC. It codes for CASSLGGRGEQYF.

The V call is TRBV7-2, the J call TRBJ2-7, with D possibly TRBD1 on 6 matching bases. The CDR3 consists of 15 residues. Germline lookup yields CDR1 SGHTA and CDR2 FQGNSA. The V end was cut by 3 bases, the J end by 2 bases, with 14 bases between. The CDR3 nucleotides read TGTGCCAGCAGCTTTGTTCAGGGGTCGACCTACGAGCAGTACTTC. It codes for CASSFVQGSTYEQYF.

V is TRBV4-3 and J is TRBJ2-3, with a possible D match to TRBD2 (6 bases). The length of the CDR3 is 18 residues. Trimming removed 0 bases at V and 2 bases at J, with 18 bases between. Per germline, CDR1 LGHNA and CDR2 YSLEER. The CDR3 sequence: CASSQEKLGGVVTDTQYF. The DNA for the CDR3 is TGCGCCAGCAGCCAAGAGAAATTAGGCGGGGTAGTCACAGATACGCAGTATTTT.

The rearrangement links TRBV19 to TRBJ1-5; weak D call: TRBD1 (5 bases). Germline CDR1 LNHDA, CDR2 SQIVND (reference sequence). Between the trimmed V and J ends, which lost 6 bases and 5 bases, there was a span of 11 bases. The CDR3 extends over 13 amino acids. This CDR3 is CASRWGEYQPQHF. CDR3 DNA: TGTGCCAGTAGATGGGGGGAATATCAGCCCCAGCATTTT.

The CDR3 nucleotides are TGTGCCAGCAGAAATCTAAGCGGGCGCCTCAATGAGCAGTTCTTC. It specifies CASRNLSGRLNEQFF. V is TRBV11-2 and J is TRBJ2-1; D may be TRBD2 (6 bases). CDR1 and CDR2 (germline): SGHAT, FQNNGV. V was cut by 6 bases and J by 6 bases, with 18 bases left in between. The CDR3 runs to 15 residues.

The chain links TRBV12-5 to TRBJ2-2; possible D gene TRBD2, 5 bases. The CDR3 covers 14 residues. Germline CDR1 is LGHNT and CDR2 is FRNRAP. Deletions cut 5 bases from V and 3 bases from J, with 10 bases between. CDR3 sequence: CASGPSRHTGELFF. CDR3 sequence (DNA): TGTGCTAGTGGTCCTAGCAGGCACACCGGGGAGCTGTTTTTT.

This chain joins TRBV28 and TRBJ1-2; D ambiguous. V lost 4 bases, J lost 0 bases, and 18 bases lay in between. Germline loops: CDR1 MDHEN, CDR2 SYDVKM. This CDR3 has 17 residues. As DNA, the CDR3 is TGTGCCAGCAGTTCCCGGGAGTTTATTCCCCCTAACTATGGCTACACCTTC. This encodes CASSSREFIPPNYGYTF.

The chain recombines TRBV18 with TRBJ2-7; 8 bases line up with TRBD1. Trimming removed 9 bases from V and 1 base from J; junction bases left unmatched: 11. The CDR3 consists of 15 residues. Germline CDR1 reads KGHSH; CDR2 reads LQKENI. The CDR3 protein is CASRTGTGFSYEQYF. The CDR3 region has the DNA TGTGCCAGTCGAACCGGGACAGGATTTTCCTACGAGCAGTACTTC.

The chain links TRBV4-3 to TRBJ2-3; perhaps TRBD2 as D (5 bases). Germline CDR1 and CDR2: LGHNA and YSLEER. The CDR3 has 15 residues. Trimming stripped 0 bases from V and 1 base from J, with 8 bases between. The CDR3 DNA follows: TGCGCCAGCAGCCAAGAATTAGCGCGCACAGATACGCAGTATTTT. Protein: CASSQELARTDTQYF.

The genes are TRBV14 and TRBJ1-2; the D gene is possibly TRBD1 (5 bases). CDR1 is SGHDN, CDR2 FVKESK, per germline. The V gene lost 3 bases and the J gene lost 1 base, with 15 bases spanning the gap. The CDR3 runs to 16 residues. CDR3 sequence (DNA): TGTGCCAGCAGCCATCTCCAGGGTCTGGGTAACTATGGCTACACCTTC. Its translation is CASSHLQGLGNYGYTF. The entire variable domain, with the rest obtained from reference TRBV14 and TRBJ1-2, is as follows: EAGVTQFPSHSVIEKGQTVTLRCDPISGHDNLYWYRRVMGKEIKFLLHFVKESKQDESGMPNNRFLAERTGGTYSTLKVQPAELEDSGVYFCASSHLQGLGNYGYTFGSGTRLTVV.

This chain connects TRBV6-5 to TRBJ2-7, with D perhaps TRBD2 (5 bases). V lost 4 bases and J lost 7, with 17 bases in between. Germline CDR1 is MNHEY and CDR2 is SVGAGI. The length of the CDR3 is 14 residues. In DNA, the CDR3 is TGTGCCAGCAGTTCTCCTTCCCTCAGGAGGGAGCAGTACTTC. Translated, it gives CASSSPSLRREQYF.

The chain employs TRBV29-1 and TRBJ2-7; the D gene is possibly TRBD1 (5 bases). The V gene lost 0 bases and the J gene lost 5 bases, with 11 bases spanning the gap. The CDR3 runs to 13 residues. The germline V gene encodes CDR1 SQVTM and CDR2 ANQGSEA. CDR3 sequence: CSVEEGVNDEQYF. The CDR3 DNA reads TGCAGCGTTGAAGAAGGGGTTAACGACGAGCAGTACTTC.

CDR3 residues: CASSAPGQGVSYNSPLHF. Written as DNA, the CDR3 is TGTGCCAGCAGCGCCCCGGGACAGGGGGTTTCCTATAATTCACCCCTCCACTTT. This chain connects TRBV13 to TRBJ1-6, with 11 positions matching TRBD1. The germline CDR1 and CDR2 sequences are PRHDT and FYEKMQ (reference sequence). V was clipped by 5 bases and J by 1 base; unmatched bases: 7. The CDR3 totals 18 residues.

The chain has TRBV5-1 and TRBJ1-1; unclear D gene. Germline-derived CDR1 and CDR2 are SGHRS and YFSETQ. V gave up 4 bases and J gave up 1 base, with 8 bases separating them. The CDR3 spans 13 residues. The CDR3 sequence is CASSPSGNTEAFF. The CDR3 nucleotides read TGCGCCAGCAGCCCCTCCGGGAACACTGAAGCTTTCTTT.

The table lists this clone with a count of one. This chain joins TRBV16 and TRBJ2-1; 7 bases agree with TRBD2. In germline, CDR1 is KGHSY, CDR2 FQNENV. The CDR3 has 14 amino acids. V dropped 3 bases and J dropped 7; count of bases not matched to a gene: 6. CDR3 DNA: TGTGCCAGCAGCCATGGGACGGGGGGTAATGAGCAGTTCTTC. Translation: CASSHGTGGNEQFF.

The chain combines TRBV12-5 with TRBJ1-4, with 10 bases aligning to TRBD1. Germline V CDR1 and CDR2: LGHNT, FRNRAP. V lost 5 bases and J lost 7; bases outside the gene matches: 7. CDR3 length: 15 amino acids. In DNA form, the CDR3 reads TGTGCTAGTGGTCTAGGGACAGGGGAAGGTGAAAAACTGTTTTTT. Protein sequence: CASGLGTGEGEKLFF.

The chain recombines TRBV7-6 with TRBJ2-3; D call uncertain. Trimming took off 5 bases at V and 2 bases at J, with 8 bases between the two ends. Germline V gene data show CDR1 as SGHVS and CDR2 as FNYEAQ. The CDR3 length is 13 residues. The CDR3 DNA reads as TGTGCCAGCAGCCCCTCTCCCACAGATACGCAGTATTTT. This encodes CASSPSPTDTQYF.

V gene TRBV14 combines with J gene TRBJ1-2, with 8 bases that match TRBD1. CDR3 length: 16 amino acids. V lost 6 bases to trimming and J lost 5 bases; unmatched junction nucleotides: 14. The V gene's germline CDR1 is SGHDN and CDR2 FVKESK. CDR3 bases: TGTGCCAGCAGGCTTCCAGGCACAGGGGGTCCGTATGGCTACACCTTC. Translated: CASRLPGTGGPYGYTF.